A selection of T cell receptor beta chains follows, all from one sample in a study of sequential checkpoint blockade in melanoma. TCRdb's table, derived via immunoSEQ multiplex PCR, lists solely in-frame clones and lacks some. The table includes about 20,000 clones, 80% to 90% detected once. The material was CD8+ T cells sorted from blood (inferred from file names), obtained from a patient given nivolumab and ipilimumab in sequence. The receptors stem from a human donor with melanoma. The CDR3 runs from the conserved cysteine through the conserved F or W. A D gene is named only where the DNA matches it firmly. A row's size may be missing; if present it is once, few, many or a size class.

D gene,J gene,clone size,V gene,CDR3 DNA,CDR3 protein
TRBD2,TRBJ2-5,.,TRBV11-2,TGTGCCAGCTCTAGCGGGGGGGAAGAGACCCAGTACTTC,CASSSGGEETQYF
.,TRBJ1-2,.,TRBV9,TGTGCCAGCAGGGTTACGTCAGGGGTGGAGGATGGCTACACCTTC,CASRVTSGVEDGYTF
TRBD1,TRBJ2-3,.,TRBV7-9,TGTGCCAGCAGCTTAGCCGACAGGGGGGCCGATACAGATACGCAGTATTTT,CASSLADRGADTDTQYF
.,TRBJ1-5,.,TRBV6-5,TGTGCCAGCAGTTACTCGAGCGGAGATCAGCCCCAGCATTTT,CASSYSSGDQPQHF
TRBD2,TRBJ2-1,.,TRBV7-6,TGTGCCAGCAGCTTTCTAGCGGGGGAATTCCTTGATGAGCAGTTCTTC,CASSFLAGEFLDEQFF
.,TRBJ2-1,once,TRBV5-1,TGCGCCAGCAGCCTTGGCGGGGTTGATGAGCAGTTCTTC,CASSLGGVDEQFF
TRBD1,TRBJ1-2,.,TRBV10-3,TGTGCCATCAGGTCCGAGGGGGCCCACCCTAACTATGGCTACACCTTC,CAIRSEGAHPNYGYTF
TRBD1,TRBJ2-3,.,TRBV7-9,TGTGCCAGCAGCTCAGTGGGGACAGGGACAGATACGCAGTATTTT,CASSSVGTGTDTQYF
.,TRBJ1-4,few,TRBV7-9,TGTGCCAGCAGCTTCAGGGTCCCGACTAGTGAAAAACTGTTTTTT,CASSFRVPTSEKLFF
TRBD1,TRBJ1-6,.,TRBV7-2,TGTGCCAGCAGCTCAATGGACAGGGAGGGGATTAATTCACCCCTCCACTTT,CASSSMDREGINSPLHF
TRBD1,TRBJ1-5,.,TRBV10-3,TGTGCCATCATTTCGGACAGGGGGAATCAGCCCCAGCATTTT,CAIISDRGNQPQHF